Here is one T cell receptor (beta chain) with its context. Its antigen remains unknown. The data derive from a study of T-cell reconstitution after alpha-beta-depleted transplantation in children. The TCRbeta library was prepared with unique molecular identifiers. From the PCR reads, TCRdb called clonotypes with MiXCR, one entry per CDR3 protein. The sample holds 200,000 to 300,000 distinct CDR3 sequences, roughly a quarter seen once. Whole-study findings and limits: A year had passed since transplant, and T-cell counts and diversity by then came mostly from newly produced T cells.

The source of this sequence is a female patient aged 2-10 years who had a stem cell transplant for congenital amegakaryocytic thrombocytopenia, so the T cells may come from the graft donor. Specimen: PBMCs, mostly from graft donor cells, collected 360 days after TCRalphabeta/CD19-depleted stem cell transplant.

This chain's CDR3 is CASSLAKGYTEAFF. CDR3 coding DNA: TGTGCCAGCAGCTTAGCCAAGGGCTACACTGAAGCTTTCTTT. The chain couples TRBV11-2 to TRBJ1-1, with D uncertain. This CDR3 has 14 amino acids. The germline CDR1 and CDR2 sequences are SGHAT and FQNNGV. Trimming shortened V by 1 base and J by 3 bases, and 9 bases separated the two germline ends.